The 7 T cell receptor beta chains given below trace back to one sample, sequenced in a study of post-analysis software for immune sequencing data (dated by TCRdb to about 2015). The paper as a whole reports these results and caveats: Patients showed significantly higher frequencies than controls for several TRBV segments, among them TRBV5-6, TRBV5-1 and TRBV20-1.

Library prep was done by PCR. The data were produced on an Illumina HiSeq 2500. Unique molecular identifiers were incorporated into TCR beta cDNA libraries to reduce PCR and sequencing biases. TCRdb ran its own pipeline on the public reads, namely fastp trimming at Q25 and MiXCR clone calling, and kept in-frame beta chains. Entries that share a CDR3 protein sequence are merged under the most common genes and DNA. The sample table holds approximately 730,000 distinct CDR3 sequences, of which roughly 29% were seen once. Together, the top ten hold more than 0.45% of the sample. Their specific antigens are unknown. Sequenced sample: blood. These receptors were obtained from a girl aged 5 to 17 with multiple sclerosis.

This clonotype was picked up a small number of times. The chain recombines TRBV6-5 with TRBJ2-2, with TRBD1 matching over 8 bases. V was clipped by 4 bases and J by 5 bases; unmatched bases: 9. The CDR3 loop spans 16 amino acids. Germline V lookup: CDR1 MNHEY, CDR2 SVGAGI. The DNA of the CDR3 is TGTGCCAGCAGTTTACGGACAGGGACGTTTACCGGGGAGCTGTTTTTT. Its protein is CASSLRTGTFTGELFF.

The V and J genes are TRBV12-3 or TRBV12-4 and TRBJ2-1; 8 positions agree with TRBD2. The CDR3 has 15 residues. The V gene end was trimmed by 7 bases and the J gene end by 6 bases; junction bases not matched to a gene: 11. Here the CDR3 DNA reads TGTGCCAGCACCAGCGGACTAGCAGAGACCAATGAGCAGTTCTTC. Translating it yields CASTSGLAETNEQFF.

This clonotype has a count of ten or more. This chain connects TRBV29-1 to TRBJ2-5; D might be TRBD2 (5 bases). Germline CDR1 SQVTM, CDR2 ANQGSEA. Trimming pared 4 bases from V and 5 bases from J, leaving 11 bases between. The CDR3 covers 12 residues. As DNA, the CDR3 is TGCAGCGTTGGACTACCTGGGGAGACCCAGTACTTC. Its translation is CSVGLPGETQYF.

This clonotype was recorded a few times. The chain is built from TRBV6-6 and TRBJ2-5, with D perhaps matching TRBD1 (6 bases). The CDR3 is 16 residues long. Germline V gene sequence: CDR1 MNHNY, CDR2 SVGAGI (reference sequence). Trimming shortened V by 6 bases and J by 5 bases, and 22 bases separated the two germline ends. The CDR3 region is CASSDSAAGARETQYF. The CDR3 region has the DNA TGTGCCAGCAGCGACTCCGCGGCAGGGGCTCGGGAGACCCAGTACTTC.

Many counts were recorded for this clonotype. The chain uses TRBV11-2 and TRBJ2-7, with 10 bases identical to TRBD1. This CDR3 comprises 15 residues. After removal of 4 bases from V and 6 bases from J, the junction contained 9 bases not matched to a gene. Looked up from germline, CDR1 is SGHAT and CDR2 is FQNNGV. The CDR3 loop reads CASSWGQGIFTEQYF. The CDR3 DNA sequence: TGTGCCAGCAGCTGGGGACAGGGGATCTTCACCGAGCAGTACTTC.

This clonotype has just a few counts. This chain connects TRBV10-3 to TRBJ2-1; 9 bases map to TRBD2. The J segment lost 8 bases and the V segment lost 8 bases, leaving 10 bases of the junction unmatched. The germline gives CDR1 ENHRY, CDR2 SYGVKD. The CDR3 runs to 14 residues. The CDR3 DNA sequence: TGTGCCATCGGGGCGGGAGGGCCCTGGGATGAGCAGTTCTTC. Residues: CAIGAGGPWDEQFF.

In its sample, this clonotype was seen a few times. The CDR3 coding sequence is TGTGCCAGCAGCCTCGGGCAGAGCACGCAGTATTTT. Amino acid sequence: CASSLGQSTQYF. V usage is TRBV3-1 and J usage is TRBJ2-3; D gene unclear. This CDR3 spans 12 amino acids. Trimming took 4 bases from V and 9 from J, leaving 11 bases between them. Germline CDR1 is LGHDT and CDR2 is YNNKEL (reference sequence).